This T cell receptor beta chain comes out of a study of T cells after yellow fever vaccination. Template-switching 5'RACE yielded the TCR cDNA; a universal primer site and UMIs were added in the process. Each CDR3 protein gets one entry after TCRdb re-called the 5' RACE reads with MiXCR. The sample yields 200,000 to 300,000 distinct CDR3 sequences, around 13% seen once. This clonotype was seen a few times. What it recognizes is unknown. Study-wide results and caveats: Subsequent to the booster, the majority of primary-vaccination clones reappeared (about 97% CD4, around 85% CD8).

This CDR3 has 14 residues. The V end was cut by 1 base, the J end by 6 bases, with 16 bases between. Germline V gene lookup returns CDR1 DFQATT and CDR2 SNEGSKA (reference sequence). V usage is TRBV20-1 and J usage is TRBJ2-7; D is uncertain. The specimen comprised CD4+ T cells sorted from PBMCs, sampled 45 days after the yellow fever booster vaccination. The source of this sequence is a man aged 30-40 years who received the YFV17D yellow fever vaccine. CDR3 nucleotide sequence: TGCAGTGCTAGAGTGTTGGCAGGCTCCAGCGAGCAGTACTTC. This codes for CSARVLAGSSEQYF.